This passage covers 11 T cell receptor beta chains from one sample sequenced in a study of a mutant IDH1 vaccine in newly diagnosed glioma listed by TCRdb under 2021. Sample time point, as interpreted from the label and publication: week 23, last vaccination. Every vaccine dose consisted of 300 ug of a 20-mer mutant IDH1 peptide in Montanide, administered subcutaneously together with topical imiquimod. The library relied on the immunoSEQ multiplex PCR assay. TCRdb carries this immuneACCESS record with in-frame sequences only. Its versions omit some clonotypes, under half of them owing to an unresolved V gene in the studies checked, with the rest unexplained. The sample table shows under 85,000 clones, and around 85% are seen once. The top ten hold approximately 0.8% of the sample. No antigen has been identified for these receptors. The sequences come from PBMCs, collected from a glioma patient whose treatment included an IDH1 peptide vaccine. These receptors were taken from a woman in her forties or fifties with glioma.

The chain carries TRBV9 and TRBJ2-1, with 7 nucleotides matching TRBD1. J gave up 8 bases and V 4 bases, and 9 bases lay outside the gene matches. Germline V gene sequence: CDR1 SGDLS, CDR2 YYNGEE. This CDR3 has 14 residues. The CDR3 reads CASSSGQVGDEQFF. In DNA, the CDR3 is TGTGCCAGCAGCTCCGGACAGGTCGGGGATGAGCAGTTCTTC.

A few counts support this clone. This chain joins TRBV9 and TRBJ2-7; 9 nucleotides match TRBD2. The germline V gene has CDR1 SGDLS and CDR2 YYNGEE. CDR3 length equals 14 residues. V was clipped by 4 bases and J by 4 bases; unmatched bases: 6. Written as DNA, the CDR3 is TGTGCCAGCAGCCCCGCAAGCGGGAGGTACGAGCAGTACTTC. Its protein product is CASSPASGRYEQYF.

The J gene is TRBJ1-6, the V gene TRBV30; D call uncertain. This CDR3 is built from 14 residues. V was cut by 0 bases and J by 10 bases, with 13 bases left in between. Germline CDR1 and CDR2: GTSNPN and SVGIG (reference sequence). CDR3 sequence: CAWSVMGPGSPLHF. The CDR3 DNA reads as TGTGCCTGGAGTGTAATGGGTCCGGGGTCACCCCTCCACTTT.

V and J are TRBV12-5 and TRBJ2-1, with D possibly matching TRBD2 (7 bases). Trimming removed 10 bases at V and 0 bases at J, with 10 bases between. The CDR3 is 13 amino acids. Germline V gene sequence: CDR1 LGHNT, CDR2 FRNRAP. The CDR3 region is CATGGSSYNEQFF. The DNA of the CDR3 is TGTGCTACGGGGGGCAGCTCCTACAATGAGCAGTTCTTC.

This sequence joins TRBV2 and TRBJ2-7; TRBD2 matches at 9 bases. From germline, CDR1 is SNHLY and CDR2 FYNNEI. This CDR3 is 13 amino acids long. The junction had 3 bases not matched to a gene; V was cut back by 8 bases and J by 1 base. In nucleotides, the CDR3 is TGTGCCAGCGGGACTAGCTTTTCCTACGAGCAGTACTTC. It yields the protein CASGTSFSYEQYF.

This clone was picked up one time. Relative to the germline gene, one junction end is altered; a read error may explain this. The chain employs TRBV7-7 and TRBJ2-1, with 7 bases aligning to TRBD1. This CDR3 has 13 residues. Germline V gene data show CDR1 as SSHAT and CDR2 as FNYEAQ (reference sequence). The CDR3 here is CASSLTGYNEQFF. The CDR3 coding sequence is TGTGCTAGCAGCTTGACAGGGTACAATGAGCAGTTCTTC.

The V gene is TRBV5-6, the J gene TRBJ1-3; no clear D gene. CDR1 is SGHDT and CDR2 is YYEEEE in the germline V gene. V dropped 5 bases and J dropped 0 bases, with 9 bases sitting between them. The CDR3 sequence is 14 residues long. CDR3 sequence reads: CASSSGFSGNTIYF. CDR3 in DNA: TGTGCCAGCAGTTCAGGTTTCTCTGGAAACACCATATATTTT.

V gene TRBV2 combines with J gene TRBJ2-7, with D perhaps TRBD2 (5 bases). The germline gives CDR1 SNHLY, CDR2 FYNNEI. This CDR3 is 16 amino acids long. V gave up 2 bases and J gave up 5 bases, with 19 bases separating them. The CDR3 DNA follows: TGTGCCAGCAGTGAAAGTCGAGGGTTTTTTGACAACGAGCAGTACTTC. Translated, it gives CASSESRGFFDNEQYF.

The chain employs TRBV7-8 and TRBJ1-5; D is unresolved. The V end was cut by 2 bases, the J end by 0 bases, with 11 bases between. The CDR3 has 16 amino acids. Per the germline V gene, CDR1 is SGHVS and CDR2 is FQNEAQ. The CDR3 spells CASSLLRADSNQPQHF. CDR3 in DNA: TGTGCCAGCAGCTTACTAAGGGCCGATAGCAATCAGCCCCAGCATTTT.

This clone was picked up one time. The chain links TRBV7-9 to TRBJ1-1, with 7 bases that match TRBD1. With V trimmed by 4 bases and J by 5 bases, 7 bases remained unmatched. Germline V CDR1 and CDR2: SEHNR, FQNEAQ (reference sequence). CDR3 length: 14 residues. The CDR3: CASSSGSGGTEAFF. CDR3 nucleotides: TGTGCCAGCAGCTCCGGGTCAGGGGGAACTGAAGCTTTCTTT. Complete variable domain (other parts from reference TRBV7-9 and TRBJ1-1): DTGVSQNPRHKITKRGQNVTFRCDPISEHNRLYWYRQTLGQGPEFLTYFQNEAQLEKSRLLSDRFSAERPKGSFSTLEIQRTEQGDSAMYLCASSSGSGGTEAFFGQGTRLTVV.

The chain employs TRBV7-9 and TRBJ1-2, with 10 bases that match TRBD1. The CDR3 extends over 13 amino acids. Germline CDR1 SEHNR, CDR2 FQNEAQ (reference sequence). Trimming cost V 4 bases and J 8 bases; bases outside gene matches: 4. The CDR3 coding sequence is TGTGCCAGCAGCTGGGACAGGGGAGGCGGCTACACCTTC. It yields the protein CASSWDRGGGYTF.